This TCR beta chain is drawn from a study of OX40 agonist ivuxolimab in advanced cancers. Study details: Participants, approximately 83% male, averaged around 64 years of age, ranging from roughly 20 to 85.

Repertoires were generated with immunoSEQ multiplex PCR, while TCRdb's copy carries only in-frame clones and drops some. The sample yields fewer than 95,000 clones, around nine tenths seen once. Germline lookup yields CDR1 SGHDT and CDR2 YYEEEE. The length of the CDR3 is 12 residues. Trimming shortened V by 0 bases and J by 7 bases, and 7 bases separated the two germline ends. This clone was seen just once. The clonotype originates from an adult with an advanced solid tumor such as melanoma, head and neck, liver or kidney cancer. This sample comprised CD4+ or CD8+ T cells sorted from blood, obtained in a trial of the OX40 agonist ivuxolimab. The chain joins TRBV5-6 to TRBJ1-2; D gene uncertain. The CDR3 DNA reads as TGTGCCAGCAGCTTGGGCGTGGGTGGCTACACCTTC. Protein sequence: CASSLGVGGYTF.